The next 32 T cell receptor beta chains were all read from a single sample in a study of vaccination effects on CD4 cells after COVID-19. The table came from immunoSEQ multiplex PCR; TCRdb's copy has only in-frame clones and leaves some out. The sample holds about 24,000 clones, roughly 76% seen once. The antigens for these receptors are not known. Ahead of sequencing, the ViraFEST assay grew antigen-specific CD4+ T cells using viral peptide pools. Investigators separated out CD4+ T cells once approximately 11 days of culture had passed. It was two doses of either the BNT162b2 or mRNA-1273 vaccine that participants received. Sequencing used CD4+ T cells from PBMCs cultured with SARS-CoV-2 spike peptides, obtained after COVID-19 vaccination. The source is a human donor who received a COVID-19 vaccine. Some clones in this sample may be carry-over from other donors' samples.

The chain joins TRBV20-1 to TRBJ1-2; D is unresolved. The CDR3 is 9 amino acids. CDR1 and CDR2 (germline): DFQATT, SNEGSKA (reference sequence). The V end was cut by 7 bases, the J end by 6 bases, with 6 bases between. The CDR3 region has the DNA TGCAGTGTAGTAGATGGCTACACCTTC. This encodes CSVVDGYTF.

The chain has TRBV4-2 and TRBJ2-5; 12 bases are shared with TRBD1. The V gene's germline CDR1 is LGHNA and CDR2 YNFKEQ. The CDR3 is 16 amino acids. J lost 5 bases, V lost 1 base, and 5 bases had no gene match. The CDR3 loop is CASSQGDRGRGETQYF. The CDR3 coding sequence is TGTGCCAGCAGCCAAGGGGACAGGGGGCGCGGGGAGACCCAGTACTTC.

This chain uses TRBV18 with TRBJ1-4; possible D gene TRBD1, 6 bases. Trimming removed 5 bases at V and 6 bases at J, with 13 bases between. The CDR3 extends over 14 amino acids. Germline assignment: CDR1 KGHSH and CDR2 LQKENI. The CDR3, as DNA: TGTGCCAGCTCATTAACGGGGGGCGATGAAAAACTGTTTTTT. Translating gives CASSLTGGDEKLFF.

This chain connects TRBV19 to TRBJ2-5, with TRBD2 matching 10 bases. The trim removed 1 base at V and 2 bases at J, leaving 4 bases unmatched. This CDR3 has 16 residues. Germline CDR1 reads LNHDA; CDR2 reads SQIVND (reference sequence). This chain's CDR3 is CASSIVASGGQETQYF. In nucleotides, the CDR3 is TGTGCCAGTAGTATAGTGGCTAGCGGGGGACAAGAGACCCAGTACTTC.

The rearrangement links TRBV4-1 to TRBJ2-7; 10 bases fit TRBD1. V shed 6 bases, J shed 2 bases, and the junction held 7 bases outside the gene matches. CDR1 and CDR2 (germline): MGHRA, YSYEKL. This CDR3 region has 15 residues. The CDR3 is CASSSDRGRTYEQYV. The CDR3 nucleotides read TGCGCCAGCAGTTCCGACAGGGGGCGAACCTACGAGCAGTACGTC.

This clone was seen a few times. V gene TRBV20-1 combines with J gene TRBJ1-2; D gene unclear. The CDR3 runs 11 residues. In germline, CDR1 is DFQATT, CDR2 SNEGSKA (reference sequence). Deletions cut 6 bases from V and 8 bases from J, with 13 bases between. This CDR3 is CSAPPERGYTF. For the CDR3, the DNA is TGCAGTGCCCCCCCTGAGAGGGGCTACACCTTC.

The chain combines TRBV9 with TRBJ1-6; 10 bases line up with TRBD1. This CDR3 spans 14 amino acids. Germline CDR1 is SGDLS and CDR2 is YYNGEE. J lost 7 bases, V lost 3 bases, and 1 base had no gene match. The CDR3 sequence: CASSEDRGNSPLHF. The DNA of the CDR3 is TGTGCCAGCAGCGAGGACAGGGGGAATTCACCCCTCCACTTT.

The chain uses TRBV29-1 and TRBJ1-4; D ambiguous. The CDR3 covers 12 residues. The germline CDR1 and CDR2 sequences are SQVTM and ANQGSEA. Trimming removed 4 bases at V and 8 bases at J, with 11 bases between. In DNA form, the CDR3 reads TGCAGCGTTGTAGGTACAGAAGAAAAACTGTTTTTT. This translates into CSVVGTEEKLFF.

In this sample, this clone turned up a few times. V is TRBV6-5 and J is TRBJ1-2; TRBD1 is a possible D gene (6 bases). The CDR3 has 13 amino acids. The V end was cut by 6 bases, the J end by 7 bases, with 15 bases between. Germline-derived CDR1 and CDR2 are MNHEY and SVGAGI. The CDR3 DNA follows: TGTGCCAGCAGAGAGCAGGGGCGGAGTGGCTACACCTTC. It codes for CASREQGRSGYTF.

The chain couples TRBV6-4 to TRBJ2-1; D unresolved. CDR1 and CDR2 from the germline V gene are MRHNA and SNTAGT. The CDR3 loop spans 13 amino acids. V was trimmed by 1 base and J by 4 bases, leaving 5 bases between them. The CDR3 DNA reads TGTGCCAGCAGTGACTTTTCGTACAATGAGCAGTTCTTC. The encoded protein is CASSDFSYNEQFF.

This chain links TRBV18 with TRBJ2-7; D is undetermined. Germline V CDR1 and CDR2: KGHSH, LQKENI. The CDR3 runs to 16 residues. Trimming removed 3 bases at V and 1 base at J, with 16 bases between. For the CDR3, the DNA is TGTGCCAGCTCACCGTCAAGGTCCCGTTGGTCCTACGAGCAGTACGTC. Its translation is CASSPSRSRWSYEQYV.

The V call is TRBV4-3, the J call TRBJ2-1, with 7 nucleotides matching TRBD2. The CDR3 consists of 18 residues. Germline V gene lookup returns CDR1 LGHNA and CDR2 YSLEER. J lost 0 bases, V lost 1 base, and 9 bases had no gene match. The CDR3 reads CASSQGEVGGSSYNEQFF. DNA for the CDR3: TGCGCCAGCAGCCAAGGGGAGGTCGGGGGGAGCTCCTACAATGAGCAGTTCTTC.

The table lists this clone with a count of one. The chain couples TRBV7-3 to TRBJ2-2; 7 bases agree with TRBD1. This CDR3 region has 15 residues. Losses at the gene ends were 6 bases for V and 2 bases for J; bases not matched to a gene: 6. Germline V CDR1 and CDR2: SGHTA, FQGTGA. The CDR3: CASSLGQINTGELFF. The CDR3, as DNA: TGTGCCAGCAGTTTGGGACAGATAAACACCGGGGAGCTGTTTTTT.

J is TRBJ1-6 and V is TRBV7-2, with D tentatively TRBD1 (6 bases). This CDR3 has 15 residues. Trimming left V 0 bases short and J 7 bases short, with 10 bases between. The germline V gene has CDR1 SGHTA and CDR2 FQGNSA. CDR3 protein: CASSLAGTNNSPLHF. CDR3 coding DNA: TGTGCCAGCAGCTTAGCTGGGACAAACAATTCACCCCTCCACTTT.

The chain combines TRBV6-5 with TRBJ1-1, with TRBD1 identical over 7 bases. The CDR3 consists of 12 residues. The V and J ends lost 5 bases and 10 bases, in that order; junction bases with no gene match: 7. Germline CDR1 reads MNHEY; CDR2 reads SVGAGI. CDR3 coding DNA: TGTGCCAGCAGTCCTCGACAGGGTGCAGCTTTCTTT. Translated, it gives CASSPRQGAAFF.

The rearrangement links TRBV5-1 to TRBJ2-1; the match to TRBD1 covers 8 bases. The germline CDR1 and CDR2 sequences are SGHRS and YFSETQ. The CDR3 contains 15 residues. With V trimmed by 0 bases and J by 5 bases, 4 bases remained unmatched. The CDR3 reads CASSLEWTGNNEQFF. In nucleotides, the CDR3 is TGCGCCAGCAGCTTGGAGTGGACAGGGAACAATGAGCAGTTCTTC.

This clone has a single count. The chain links TRBV5-1 to TRBJ1-4; TRBD1 agrees at 7 bases. The germline V gene encodes CDR1 SGHRS and CDR2 YFSETQ. There are 15 residues in the CDR3. After removal of 3 bases from V and 6 bases from J, the junction contained 8 bases not matched to a gene. The CDR3 sequence: CASSSRQGSYEKLFF. In DNA, the CDR3 is TGCGCCAGCAGCTCCCGACAGGGTAGTTATGAAAAACTGTTTTTT.

The chain employs TRBV18 and TRBJ2-5, with a weak D call TRBD1 (5 bases). The V and J ends lost 0 bases and 2 bases respectively, with 10 bases between them. From germline, CDR1 is KGHSH and CDR2 LQKENI. The CDR3 length is 15 residues. The CDR3 region is CASSPPRDSQETQYF. The CDR3 coding sequence is TGTGCCAGCTCACCACCGCGCGACAGTCAAGAGACCCAGTACTTC.

As DNA, the CDR3 is TGTGCCAGCAGTACCGGGACAGGCTCCTACAATGAGCAGTTCTTC. It encodes CASSTGTGSYNEQFF. The V call is TRBV11-1, the J call TRBJ2-1; 8 bases match TRBD1. The CDR3 has 15 amino acids. V trimming: 6 bases; J trimming: 0 bases; junction bases outside the gene matches: 4. Germline lookup yields CDR1 SGHAT and CDR2 FQDESV (reference sequence).

The chain recombines TRBV6-1 with TRBJ2-7; D gene unclear. CDR1 MNHNS and CDR2 SASEGT come from the germline V gene. V lost 3 bases, J lost 3 bases, and 12 bases lay in between. There are 14 residues in the CDR3. The CDR3 loop is CASSEGRFLYEQYV. DNA of the CDR3: TGTGCCAGCAGTGAGGGCAGGTTCCTCTACGAGCAGTACGTC.

V and J are TRBV7-4 and TRBJ2-5; 7 positions match TRBD1. The CDR3 spans 15 residues. V was clipped by 5 bases and J by 3 bases; unmatched bases: 9. Germline V lookup: CDR1 SGHVT, CDR2 SQSDAQ. The CDR3 DNA reads as TGTGCCAGCAGCGAGGGACAGCGGCCTAAAGAGACCCAGTACTTC. Translated: CASSEGQRPKETQYF.

This sequence joins TRBV27 and TRBJ2-5; D may be TRBD2 (5 bases). Per germline, CDR1 MNHEY and CDR2 SMNVEV (reference sequence). The CDR3 loop spans 13 amino acids. V was pared by 3 bases and J by 2 bases, with 7 bases between. The CDR3 reads CASSFRTQETQYF. CDR3 in DNA: TGTGCCAGCAGTTTCCGGACTCAAGAGACCCAGTACTTC.

The J gene is TRBJ1-2, the V gene TRBV4-1, with D unresolved. Deletions cut 0 bases from V and 1 base from J, with 9 bases between. Germline values: CDR1 MGHRA, CDR2 YSYEKL. The CDR3 runs to 15 residues. This CDR3 is CASSQEEKYNYGYTF. The CDR3 DNA reads TGCGCCAGCAGCCAAGAAGAGAAATATAACTATGGCTACACCTTC.

The V call is TRBV10-3, the J call TRBJ1-4, with D possibly matching TRBD1 (5 bases). The V end was cut by 10 bases, the J end by 4 bases, with 13 bases between. The germline gives CDR1 ENHRY, CDR2 SYGVKD. The CDR3 contains 13 residues. CDR3 in DNA: TGTGCCACCACCAGGGAATTTAATGAAAAACTGTTTTTT. Its protein is CATTREFNEKLFF.

The rearrangement uses TRBV7-2 and TRBJ1-1; D perhaps matches TRBD1 (6 bases). Deletions cut 1 base from V and 0 bases from J, with 12 bases between. CDR3 length: 16 amino acids. Germline-derived CDR1 and CDR2 are SGHTA and FQGNSA. CDR3 amino acids: CASSLVGGGMNTEAFF. The CDR3 bases are TGTGCCAGCAGCTTAGTCGGGGGCGGAATGAACACTGAAGCTTTCTTT.

The chain employs TRBV9 and TRBJ1-2; D may be TRBD1 (6 bases). The CDR3 runs 14 residues. V shed 3 bases and J shed 5 bases, with 14 bases lying between them. Germline V gene data show CDR1 as SGDLS and CDR2 as YYNGEE. The chain's CDR3 is CASSARIQGYGYTF. CDR3 nucleotides: TGTGCCAGCAGCGCGCGGATACAGGGTTATGGCTACACCTTC.

This clone has only one observation. This chain joins TRBV12-5 and TRBJ2-1; D may correspond to TRBD1 or TRBD2 (7 bases each). The germline V and J ends were trimmed by 4 bases and 6 bases, with 13 bases remaining between them. The CDR3 loop spans 14 amino acids. CDR1 LGHNT and CDR2 FRNRAP come from the germline V gene. The CDR3 nucleotides read TGTGCTAGTGGTTGGGCCAGGGGGGGCAATGAGCAGTTCTTC. This sequence encodes CASGWARGGNEQFF.

Written as DNA, the CDR3 is TGTGCCAGCAGTGGTGAACACCCGAGCTCCTACGAGCAGTACGTC. Its translation: CASSGEHPSSYEQYV. The chain links TRBV2 to TRBJ2-7, with D unclear. The CDR3 has 15 amino acids. The ends were cut back, 4 bases at V and 0 bases at J, with 13 bases in the middle. From germline, CDR1 is SNHLY and CDR2 FYNNEI.

The chain combines TRBV18 with TRBJ2-6; 10 bases are a match to TRBD1. V lost 7 bases to trimming and J lost 0 bases; unmatched junction nucleotides: 6. Per the germline V gene, CDR1 is KGHSH and CDR2 is LQKENI. The CDR3 sequence is 17 residues long. The CDR3 nucleotides are TGTGCCAGCTTTGACAGGGGGCGCCGCTCTGGGGCCAACGTCCTGACTTTC. Translation gives CASFDRGRRSGANVLTF.

The genes are TRBV24-1 and TRBJ1-4; a possible D gene is TRBD1 (5 bases). The CDR3 has 15 residues. Germline-derived CDR1 and CDR2 are KGHDR and SFDVKD. The V gene lost 4 bases and the J gene lost 8 bases, with 16 bases spanning the gap. The CDR3 loop reads CATSEGDRPGEKLFF. The CDR3 nucleotides read TGTGCCACCAGTGAGGGGGATCGGCCGGGAGAAAAACTGTTTTTT.

This rearrangement joins TRBV15 to TRBJ1-6, with D uncertain. The CDR3 has 14 residues. CDR1 and CDR2 from the germline V gene are LNHNV and YYDKDF (reference sequence). Trimming took 0 bases from V and 7 from J, leaving 7 bases between them. CDR3: CATSRDQSNSPLHF. CDR3 nucleotide sequence: TGTGCCACCAGCAGAGATCAGTCGAATTCACCCCTCCACTTT. The variable domain in full, with the rest retrieved from reference TRBV15 and TRBJ1-6, is DAMVIQNPRYQVTQFGKPVTLSCSQTLNHNVMYWYQQKSSQAPKLLFHYYDKDFNNEADTPDNFQSRRPNTSFCFLDIRSPGLGDTAMYLCATSRDQSNSPLHFGNGTRLTVT.

CDR3 in amino acids: CASSEGGRGVHF. CDR3 in DNA: TGTGCCAGCAGTGAGGGTGGCAGGGGGGTGCATTTT. The gene calls are TRBV2 and TRBJ1-5; TRBD1 matches 7 bases. The CDR3 loop spans 12 amino acids. Per germline, CDR1 SNHLY and CDR2 FYNNEI. The junction had 8 bases not matched to a gene; V was cut back by 3 bases and J by 15 bases.